These 31 T cell receptor beta chains share one sample of origin, sequenced in a study of cytomegalovirus exposure and HLA in healthy donors. The study ran its PCR with 60 Vbeta and 13 Jbeta primers. Sequencing used immunoSEQ multiplex PCR; TCRdb keeps in-frame clones, though not all of them. The top ten hold 3% to 4.5% of the sample, which has 110,000 to 150,000 clones, around 79% seen once. Sequencing used PBMCs. The source is a male donor in good health and CMV-seronegative.

The V gene is TRBV6-1, the J gene TRBJ1-1; no clear D gene. This CDR3 spans 12 amino acids. Trimming removed 6 bases at V and 8 bases at J, with 13 bases between. Germline V lookup: CDR1 MNHNS, CDR2 SASEGT. The CDR3 is CASRTVAEEAFF. The CDR3 nucleotides read TGTGCCAGCAGAACGGTAGCGGAGGAAGCTTTCTTT.

The rearrangement uses TRBV6-4 and TRBJ2-2, with TRBD1 matching 9 bases. The CDR3 spans 15 residues. The germline V gene has CDR1 MRHNA and CDR2 SNTAGT. The V and J ends lost 3 bases and 6 bases, in that order; junction bases with no gene match: 5. The CDR3 region has the DNA TGTGCCAGCAGTGAAAGGACAGGGGAGGCCGGGGAGCTGTTTTTT. The encoded protein is CASSERTGEAGELFF.

The chain carries TRBV9 and TRBJ2-3; the D gene is possibly TRBD2 (6 bases). V lost 0 bases and J lost 2, with 10 bases in between. This CDR3 is built from 15 residues. Germline V CDR1 and CDR2: SGDLS, YYNGEE. The CDR3 DNA sequence: TGTGCCAGCAGCGTAGGCGGGGTTAACACAGATACGCAGTATTTT. This codes for CASSVGGVNTDTQYF.

The chain is built from TRBV9 and TRBJ2-3, with 10 bases aligning to TRBD2. The V gene end was trimmed by 1 base and the J gene end by 3 bases; junction bases not matched to a gene: 2. CDR1 and CDR2 (germline): SGDLS, YYNGEE. CDR3 size: 15 residues. As DNA, the CDR3 is TGTGCCAGCAGCGTACTAGCGGGAGTGACAGATACGCAGTATTTT. Protein: CASSVLAGVTDTQYF.

This clone showed up just once. This chain joins TRBV6-1 and TRBJ2-7, with D perhaps matching TRBD2 (5 bases). Trimming pared 9 bases from V and 2 bases from J, leaving 11 bases between. Germline V lookup: CDR1 MNHNS, CDR2 SASEGT. The CDR3 is 12 residues long. In DNA, the CDR3 is TGTGCCAGTAGGGAGTATACCTACGAGCAGTACTTC. This codes for CASREYTYEQYF.

The V gene is TRBV5-1, the J gene TRBJ2-7, with 7 bases lining up with TRBD1. CDR1 SGHRS and CDR2 YFSETQ come from the germline V gene. V shed 2 bases, J shed 6 bases, and the junction held 8 bases outside the gene matches. The CDR3 sequence is 14 residues long. In DNA, the CDR3 is TGCGCCAGCAGCTTTGAGGGGGCTAGTGGCGAGCAGTACTTC. Its protein product is CASSFEGASGEQYF.

Notes on this clone: At one end the junction does not follow the germline gene, possibly because of a read error. The CDR3 DNA reads TGTGCTAGCAGCTTCACGGGGGAAAGGGAGACCCAGTACTTC. It yields the protein CASSFTGERETQYF. The chain is built from TRBV7-7 and TRBJ2-5, with D possibly being TRBD2 (6 bases). The CDR3 covers 14 residues. Germline V lookup: CDR1 SSHAT, CDR2 FNYEAQ (reference sequence).

Regarding this clone: The junction departs from the called germline gene at one end, perhaps through a read error. This chain uses TRBV7-9 with TRBJ2-7; 10 bases map to TRBD1. Germline V gene lookup returns CDR1 SEHNR and CDR2 FQNEAQ (reference sequence). The CDR3 runs to 15 residues. As DNA, the CDR3 is TGTTCCAGCAGCGGCGACAGGGGGCACTTCTACGAGCAGTACTTC. This encodes CSSSGDRGHFYEQYF. The complete variable domain, with remaining parts taken from reference TRBV7-9 and TRBJ2-7, reads DTGVSQNPRHKITKRGQNVTFRCDPISEHNRLYWYRQTLGQGPEFLTYFQNEAQLEKSRLLSDRFSAERPKGSFSTLEIQRTEQGDSAMYLCSSSGDRGHFYEQYFGPGTRLTVT.

J is TRBJ2-7 and V is TRBV7-3, with a tentative D call TRBD2 (5 bases). This CDR3 spans 16 amino acids. Looked up from germline, CDR1 is SGHTA and CDR2 is FQGTGA. V was clipped by 1 base and J by 2 bases, with 15 bases between them. This CDR3 reads CASSLMGTSGTYEQYF. The CDR3 DNA follows: TGTGCCAGCAGCTTAATGGGAACGTCGGGGACCTACGAGCAGTACTTC.

V gene TRBV5-6 combines with J gene TRBJ1-2, with a weak D call TRBD1 (6 bases). The germline CDR1 and CDR2 sequences are SGHDT and YYEEEE. The CDR3 is made up of 14 amino acids. Trimming took 4 bases from V and 2 from J, leaving 12 bases between them. CDR3: CASSLLDRNYGYTF. The CDR3 nucleotides are TGTGCCAGCAGCCTCTTAGACAGGAACTATGGCTACACCTTC.

This chain links TRBV28 with TRBJ2-5; 7 bases are shared with TRBD1. V lost 4 bases, J lost 2 bases, and 7 bases stayed unmatched. The length of the CDR3 is 15 residues. Germline V gene lookup returns CDR1 MDHEN and CDR2 SYDVKM. CDR3 amino acids: CASSSIHRGQETQYF. DNA for the CDR3: TGTGCCAGCAGTTCGATTCACAGGGGACAAGAGACCCAGTACTTC.

The rearrangement links TRBV5-4 to TRBJ1-6; TRBD1 is a possible D gene (6 bases). Germline V gives CDR1 SGHNT, CDR2 YYREEE (reference sequence). The CDR3 length is 17 residues. The ends were cut back, 0 bases at V and 7 bases at J, with 17 bases in the middle. The CDR3 sequence: CASSLAAGARPNSPLHF. In DNA, the CDR3 is TGTGCCAGCAGCTTGGCGGCAGGGGCCCGCCCAAATTCACCCCTCCACTTT.

The chain recombines TRBV19 with TRBJ2-3; 13 bases fit TRBD2. This CDR3 is 15 amino acids long. Trimming at V came to 5 bases and at J to 3 bases, leaving 2 bases not matched to a gene. The germline V gene encodes CDR1 LNHDA and CDR2 SQIVND (reference sequence). The chain's CDR3 is CASSETSGRTDTQYF. The CDR3 region has the DNA TGTGCCAGTAGTGAGACTAGCGGGAGGACAGATACGCAGTATTTT.

The chain combines TRBV2 with TRBJ2-6, with D perhaps matching TRBD1 (5 bases). This CDR3 is 14 amino acids long. CDR1 and CDR2 from the germline V gene are SNHLY and FYNNEI. The V end lost 6 bases, the J end lost 1 base, and 7 bases lay between the germline ends. This chain's CDR3 is CASSRQSGANVLTF. CDR3 coding DNA: TGTGCCAGCAGCCGACAGTCTGGGGCCAACGTCCTGACTTTC.

V is TRBV20-1 and J is TRBJ1-1; D is undetermined. Germline V CDR1 and CDR2: DFQATT, SNEGSKA (reference sequence). This CDR3 is 11 amino acids long. V was clipped by 6 bases and J by 0 bases, with 5 bases between them. The CDR3: CSARLNTEAFF. CDR3 bases: TGCAGTGCCAGGCTGAACACTGAAGCTTTCTTT.

The rearrangement links TRBV5-5 to TRBJ1-4; D is ambiguous. Germline-derived CDR1 and CDR2 are SGHKS and YYEKEE (reference sequence). The CDR3 totals 15 residues. V gave up 4 bases and J gave up 0 bases, with 10 bases separating them. The chain's CDR3 is CASSRGPATNEKLFF. Written as DNA, the CDR3 is TGTGCCAGCAGCCGAGGGCCTGCAACTAATGAAAAACTGTTTTTT.

This clone was found a few times. This sequence joins TRBV5-4 and TRBJ2-1; 9 positions match TRBD2. V lost 4 bases, J lost 0 bases, and 5 bases stayed unmatched. The CDR3 loop spans 16 amino acids. CDR1 SGHNT and CDR2 YYREEE come from the germline V gene (reference sequence). CDR3 residues: CASSPSGKSSYNEQFF. In DNA, the CDR3 is TGTGCCAGCAGCCCTAGCGGGAAGAGCTCCTACAATGAGCAGTTCTTC. Supplemented by reference TRBV5-4 and TRBJ2-1, the full variable domain reads ETGVTQSPTHLIKTRGQQVTLRCSSQSGHNTVSWYQQALGQGPQFIFQYYREEENGRGNFPPRFSGLQFPNYSSELNVNALELDDSALYLCASSPSGKSSYNEQFFGPGTRLTVL.

V and J are TRBV6-6 and TRBJ1-2, with TRBD1 matching 9 bases. CDR3 length: 16 amino acids. Unmatched junction bases numbered 14, after V lost 5 bases and J lost 7 bases. Germline-derived CDR1 and CDR2 are MNHNY and SVGAGI (reference sequence). For the CDR3, the DNA is TGTGCCAGCAGTAGGGAACAGGGGGCATATTCCGGTGGCTACACCTTC. It translates to CASSREQGAYSGGYTF.

V and J are TRBV4-2 and TRBJ2-7; D possibly corresponds to TRBD2 (7 bases). The V and J ends lost 5 bases and 0 bases respectively, with 14 bases between them. Germline lookup yields CDR1 LGHNA and CDR2 YNFKEQ. The CDR3 length is 15 residues. The CDR3 loop is CASSFRGGHSYEQYF. Written as DNA, the CDR3 is TGTGCCAGCAGCTTCCGCGGGGGACACTCCTACGAGCAGTACTTC.

This sequence joins TRBV5-4 and TRBJ1-3, with 9 bases lining up with TRBD1. Unmatched junction bases numbered 13, after V lost 5 bases and J lost 4 bases. CDR1 is SGHNT, CDR2 YYREEE, per germline (reference sequence). The CDR3 extends over 17 amino acids. The CDR3 spells CASSFGTGGASGNTIYF. CDR3 bases: TGTGCCAGCAGTTTTGGAACAGGGGGCGCATCGGGAAACACCATATATTTT.

The chain links TRBV5-1 to TRBJ1-1; D gene uncertain. Germline V CDR1 and CDR2: SGHRS, YFSETQ. V lost 0 bases, J lost 8 bases, and 17 bases lay in between. The CDR3 has 15 residues. The CDR3 here is CASSLGSGSLREAFF. The CDR3, as DNA: TGCGCCAGCAGCTTGGGGTCCGGGTCTCTAAGGGAAGCTTTCTTT.

This chain connects TRBV7-9 to TRBJ2-1; D might be TRBD2 (6 bases). CDR1 is SEHNR, CDR2 FQNEAQ, per germline (reference sequence). The germline V and J ends were trimmed by 3 bases and 2 bases, with 8 bases remaining between them. The CDR3 loop spans 14 amino acids. The CDR3 reads CASSFGGAYNEQFF. The CDR3 DNA is TGTGCCAGCAGCTTCGGCGGGGCCTACAATGAGCAGTTCTTC.

In its sample, this clone was seen once. V gene TRBV5-1 combines with J gene TRBJ2-4; TRBD2 matches at 14 bases. Germline V gives CDR1 SGHRS, CDR2 YFSETQ. Trimming at V came to 7 bases and at J to 5 bases, leaving 5 bases not matched to a gene. The CDR3 is 15 residues long. DNA of the CDR3: TGCGCCAGCCAAGGACTAGCGGGGGGTGAAAACATTCAGTACTTC. Encoded protein: CASQGLAGGENIQYF.

V is TRBV6-4 and J is TRBJ2-1; 8 bases fit TRBD2. V was pared by 6 bases and J by 10 bases, with 14 bases of the junction left unmatched. Germline CDR1 is MRHNA and CDR2 is SNTAGT. This CDR3 contains 15 residues. The CDR3 loop is CASSRGGSGFREQFF. In DNA form, the CDR3 reads TGTGCCAGCAGCCGGGGGGGTAGCGGGTTTAGGGAGCAGTTCTTC.

This chain uses TRBV7-9 with TRBJ2-6; possible D gene TRBD2, 7 bases. V lost 0 bases to trimming and J lost 3 bases, with 9 bases between them. The length of the CDR3 is 16 residues. Germline CDR1 and CDR2: SEHNR and FQNEAQ (reference sequence). The CDR3 coding sequence is TGTGCCAGCAGCTTAGCGGGAGGGGGTGGGGCCAACGTCCTGACTTTC. This encodes CASSLAGGGGANVLTF.

V usage is TRBV9 and J usage is TRBJ2-1; 8 bases are shared with TRBD2. CDR3 length equals 15 residues. Looked up from germline, CDR1 is SGDLS and CDR2 is YYNGEE. The ends lost 2 bases at V and 4 bases at J; junction bases unmatched: 5. The CDR3 loop reads CASSVVSGTYNEQFF. In nucleotides, the CDR3 is TGTGCCAGCAGCGTTGTTAGCGGGACTTACAATGAGCAGTTCTTC.

V is TRBV4-1 and J is TRBJ2-3; D is unresolved. CDR1 and CDR2 from the germline V gene are MGHRA and YSYEKL. Trimming stripped 1 base from V and 0 bases from J, with 8 bases between. The CDR3 contains 15 residues. The chain's CDR3 is CASSQVATSTDTQYF. The CDR3 coding sequence is TGCGCCAGCAGCCAAGTGGCGACTAGCACAGATACGCAGTATTTT.

The chain carries TRBV28 and TRBJ2-7; a possible D gene is TRBD1 (6 bases). The V end was cut by 3 bases, the J end by 12 bases, with 18 bases between. Germline V lookup: CDR1 MDHEN, CDR2 SYDVKM. CDR3 size: 13 residues. For the CDR3, the DNA is TGTGCCAGCAGTTTCCCCTCAAACAGGGTTCCGTACTTC. Translation gives CASSFPSNRVPYF. The full variable domain, with the rest looked up from reference TRBV28 and TRBJ2-7, is DVKVTQSSRYLVKRTGEKVFLECVQDMDHENMFWYRQDPGLGLRLIYFSYDVKMKEKGDIPEGYSVSREKKERFSLILESASTNQTSMYLCASSFPSNRVPYFGPGTRLTVT.

In DNA form, the CDR3 reads TGTGCCAGCAGCGTACTCAGCACAGATACGCAGTATTTT. Its protein product is CASSVLSTDTQYF. The chain is built from TRBV7-9 and TRBJ2-3; D is unresolved. This CDR3 has 13 amino acids. Germline CDR1 SEHNR, CDR2 FQNEAQ (reference sequence). V lost 5 bases and J 0 bases, leaving 6 bases between the germline ends.

This clone was seen only a few times. This chain uses TRBV4-3 with TRBJ2-3, with D tentatively TRBD1 (6 bases). The V gene's germline CDR1 is LGHNA and CDR2 YSLEER. This CDR3 has 20 amino acids. Trimming removed 0 bases at V and 0 bases at J, with 22 bases between. The CDR3, as DNA: TGCGCCAGCAGCCAAGATGTGATAGGGGGACACAGATCTAGCACAGATACGCAGTATTTT. This encodes CASSQDVIGGHRSSTDTQYF.

The J gene is TRBJ2-1, the V gene TRBV27; TRBD1 matches 9 bases. Germline V gene sequence: CDR1 MNHEY, CDR2 SMNVEV (reference sequence). Germline trimming cut 6 bases from V and 7 bases from J; bases unmatched to any gene: 10. The CDR3 is made up of 15 amino acids. This CDR3 reads CASRKDRGVGNEQFF. The CDR3 bases are TGTGCCAGCAGAAAGGACAGGGGAGTAGGTAATGAGCAGTTCTTC.